Presented here are 27 T cell receptor beta chains from one specimen sequenced in a study of blood T cell repertoires in COVID-19. Using immunoSEQ multiplex PCR, the repertoire was profiled, and TCRdb retains in-frame clones only, with some absent. Of roughly 42,000 clones listed, around 90% are singletons. Source material: peripheral blood. These receptors were obtained from a man aged 50 or older with COVID-19, enrolled during active disease.

The chain carries TRBV2 and TRBJ2-5; TRBD1 aligns across 7 bases. The CDR3 is 15 amino acids. The J segment lost 5 bases and the V segment lost 0 bases, leaving 6 bases of the junction unmatched. Germline assignment: CDR1 SNHLY and CDR2 FYNNEI. As DNA, the CDR3 is TGTGCCAGCAGTGAAGCTCTGACAGGGAGTGAGACCCAGTACTTC. Translating it yields CASSEALTGSETQYF.

The V gene is TRBV4-3, the J gene TRBJ1-2, with a tentative D call TRBD1 (6 bases). The CDR3 sequence is 17 residues long. Germline CDR1 is LGHNA and CDR2 is YSLEER. V was clipped by 2 bases and J by 0 bases, with 16 bases between them. The CDR3 DNA sequence: TGCGCCAGCAGCCAAATTCCCTACAGGGACGCTAACTATGGCTACACCTTC. Protein sequence: CASSQIPYRDANYGYTF.

V is TRBV12-3 or TRBV12-4 and J is TRBJ2-7; D is possibly TRBD1 (6 bases). The CDR3 is made up of 13 amino acids. Trimming shortened V by 5 bases and J by 2 bases, and 10 bases separated the two germline ends. This CDR3 is CASSPGTTYEQYF. The DNA for the CDR3 is TGTGCCAGCAGTCCCGGGACAACCTACGAGCAGTACTTC.

This sequence joins TRBV9 and TRBJ2-1, with 13 nucleotides matching TRBD2. V was pared by 0 bases and J by 8 bases, with 5 bases of the junction left unmatched. The CDR3 consists of 16 residues. In germline, CDR1 is SGDLS, CDR2 YYNGEE. The CDR3 sequence is CASSVGTSGSLHEQFF. CDR3 coding DNA: TGTGCCAGCAGCGTAGGGACTAGCGGGAGCTTACATGAGCAGTTCTTC. The full variable domain, rest sourced from reference TRBV9 and TRBJ2-1, is DSGVTQTPKHLITATGQRVTLRCSPRSGDLSVYWYQQSLDQGLQFLIQYYNGEERAKGNILERFSAQQFPDLHSELNLSSLELGDSALYFCASSVGTSGSLHEQFFGPGTRLTVL.

The rearrangement links TRBV24-1 to TRBJ2-1; 8 bases are a match to TRBD1. The CDR3 has 16 amino acids. V lost 9 bases and J lost 3; bases outside the gene matches: 12. CDR1 KGHDR and CDR2 SFDVKD come from the germline V gene. The CDR3 DNA is TGTGCCACCCAAACGGAACGGACAGGGAGCTACAATGAGCAGTTCTTC. Protein product: CATQTERTGSYNEQFF.

The chain recombines TRBV6-5 with TRBJ2-7, with a possible D match to TRBD1 (6 bases). This CDR3 is built from 14 residues. The V gene's germline CDR1 is MNHEY and CDR2 SVGAGI. V was shortened by 6 bases and J by 3 bases, with 15 bases between the two germline ends. CDR3 region: CASSSGQFFYEQYF. The CDR3 DNA is TGTGCCAGCAGCTCTGGACAGTTTTTCTACGAGCAGTACTTC.

The chain has TRBV27 and TRBJ2-1; TRBD2 aligns across 8 bases. CDR3 length: 14 residues. V was pared by 7 bases and J by 3 bases, with 5 bases of the junction left unmatched. Germline V gene lookup returns CDR1 MNHEY and CDR2 SMNVEV (reference sequence). The CDR3 nucleotides read TGTGCCAGCAACATCGGGACTAGCTACAATGAGCAGTTCTTC. Its protein product is CASNIGTSYNEQFF.

The rearrangement joins TRBV30 to TRBJ2-5, with D perhaps TRBD2 (5 bases). Between the trimmed V and J ends, which lost 4 bases and 3 bases, there was a span of 6 bases. The CDR3 runs to 11 residues. CDR1 is GTSNPN and CDR2 is SVGIG in the germline V gene (reference sequence). DNA of the CDR3: TGTGCCTGGACGGAGGAAGAGACCCAGTACTTC. This codes for CAWTEEETQYF.

CDR3 amino acids: CASSDDRAAGGQPQHF. In DNA form, the CDR3 reads TGTGCCAGCAGTGATGACAGGGCGGCGGGAGGGCAGCCCCAGCATTTT. This rearrangement joins TRBV6-1 to TRBJ1-5; 7 positions agree with TRBD1. Losses at the gene ends were 3 bases for V and 7 bases for J; bases not matched to a gene: 12. In germline, CDR1 is MNHNS, CDR2 SASEGT. CDR3 length: 16 amino acids.

V is TRBV7-8 and J is TRBJ1-1; D is possibly TRBD1 (6 bases). The V end lost 1 base, the J end lost 10 bases, and 13 bases lay between the germline ends. This CDR3 has 13 residues. Germline loops: CDR1 SGHVS, CDR2 FQNEAQ. Here the CDR3 reads CASSLGRGGTAFF. As DNA, the CDR3 is TGTGCCAGCAGCTTAGGGCGGGGGGGCACAGCTTTCTTT.

The V gene is TRBV4-1, the J gene TRBJ2-1, with 8 bases aligning to TRBD1. V shed 1 base and J 9 bases; nucleotides not matched to a gene: 14. The germline V gene encodes CDR1 MGHRA and CDR2 YSYEKL. This CDR3 spans 17 amino acids. Here the CDR3 reads CASSQGRLTGAHPEQFF. Written as DNA, the CDR3 is TGCGCCAGCAGCCAAGGCCGGTTGACAGGGGCCCATCCTGAGCAGTTCTTC.

This chain joins TRBV21-1 and TRBJ2-5; the table's D call, TRBD1, has no DNA check behind it. TRBV21-1 is designated a pseudogene. The CDR3 runs 15 residues. The DNA of the CDR3 is TGTGCCAGCAGCAAAGGGACAGTACATCAAGAGACCCAGTACTTC. Translated, it gives CASSKGTVHQETQYF.

The sample holds one count of this clone. The chain carries TRBV9 and TRBJ2-1, with 12 bases lining up with TRBD2. V was pared by 0 bases and J by 6 bases, with 4 bases of the junction left unmatched. The CDR3 runs 16 residues. The germline CDR1 and CDR2 sequences are SGDLS and YYNGEE. The CDR3 spells CASSVELAGGTNEQFF. The CDR3 nucleotides are TGTGCCAGCAGCGTAGAACTAGCGGGAGGAACCAATGAGCAGTTCTTC.

The chain carries TRBV6-1 and TRBJ2-3; 12 nucleotides agree with TRBD2. V shed 1 base, J shed 5 bases, and the junction held 4 bases outside the gene matches. The V gene's germline CDR1 is MNHNS and CDR2 SASEGT. The CDR3 has 16 residues. This CDR3 reads CASSEVLAGGLDTQYF. The CDR3 region has the DNA TGTGCCAGCAGTGAAGTGCTAGCGGGAGGGTTAGATACGCAGTATTTT.

The chain employs TRBV10-2 and TRBJ1-5; D might be TRBD1 (6 bases). CDR3 size: 14 residues. Germline V gene sequence: CDR1 WSHSY, CDR2 SAAADI. V shed 6 bases and J shed 10 bases, with 19 bases lying between them. CDR3 DNA sequence: TGCGCCAGCAGGGAAACAGGGAACTCTGGTCCCCAGCATTTT. It codes for CASRETGNSGPQHF.

J is TRBJ2-7 and V is TRBV30; 11 positions agree with TRBD2. V lost 1 base, J lost 3 bases, and 5 bases stayed unmatched. Per germline, CDR1 GTSNPN and CDR2 SVGIG (reference sequence). The CDR3 spans 15 residues. CDR3 residues: CAWSARLAGLYEQYF. CDR3 nucleotide sequence: TGTGCCTGGAGTGCTCGACTAGCGGGGCTCTACGAGCAGTACTTC.

The V call is TRBV7-8, the J call TRBJ2-7; 7 nucleotides match TRBD2. This CDR3 is 18 amino acids long. Germline trimming cut 5 bases from V and 6 bases from J; bases unmatched to any gene: 22. Germline assignment: CDR1 SGHVS and CDR2 FQNEAQ. The CDR3 nucleotides are TGTGCCAGCAGCCCCAGCAGGGCCAGGGAGGGTCCCTCGGGCGAGCAGTACTTC. Its protein is CASSPSRAREGPSGEQYF.

The chain links TRBV5-1 to TRBJ2-3; 12 nucleotides align to TRBD2. Unmatched junction bases numbered 3, after V lost 4 bases and J lost 6 bases. This CDR3 contains 14 residues. The germline CDR1 and CDR2 sequences are SGHRS and YFSETQ. The CDR3: CASSPLAGGDTQYF. CDR3 bases: TGCGCCAGCAGCCCTCTAGCGGGAGGGGATACGCAGTATTTT.

This chain joins TRBV29-1 and TRBJ2-3; no clear D. CDR3 length: 13 residues. Deletions cut 4 bases from V and 4 bases from J, with 12 bases between. Germline V gene data show CDR1 as SQVTM and CDR2 as ANQGSEA. The CDR3 nucleotides read TGCAGCGTTGTGGTAATACGCGCAGATACGCAGTATTTT. This encodes CSVVVIRADTQYF.

The rearrangement joins TRBV12-3 or TRBV12-4 to TRBJ1-2; tentative D call: TRBD1 (6 bases). V gave up 5 bases and J gave up 7 bases, with 8 bases separating them. This CDR3 has 11 amino acids. The CDR3 sequence is CASSAGAGYTF. The CDR3 bases are TGTGCCAGCAGTGCGGGGGCTGGCTACACCTTC.

The chain carries TRBV23-1 and TRBJ2-7; 10 nucleotides agree with TRBD1. TRBV23-1 is flagged as an ORF with uncertain function. CDR3 length equals 16 residues. V gave up 5 bases and J gave up 3 bases; unmatched junction bases: 10. For the CDR3, the DNA is TGCGCCAGCAGTAGAGGTGGAGGGACAGGGGTCTACGAGCAGTACTTC. This translates into CASSRGGGTGVYEQYF.

V gene TRBV6-1 combines with J gene TRBJ1-6, with a weak D call TRBD1 (6 bases). Trimming left V 3 bases short and J 8 bases short, with 14 bases between. The CDR3 has 15 amino acids. The V gene's germline CDR1 is MNHNS and CDR2 SASEGT. In DNA form, the CDR3 reads TGTGCCAGCAGTGACCGGACGGGGGGCTATTCACCCCTCCACTTT. It translates to CASSDRTGGYSPLHF.

The V call is TRBV7-9, the J call TRBJ1-1; D ambiguous. There are 14 residues in the CDR3. The germline V and J ends were trimmed by 3 bases and 2 bases, with 10 bases remaining between them. CDR1 and CDR2 from the germline V gene are SEHNR and FQNEAQ (reference sequence). CDR3 amino acids: CASSFLGGNTEAFF. CDR3 sequence (DNA): TGTGCCAGCAGCTTCTTGGGAGGAAACACTGAAGCTTTCTTT.

The chain employs TRBV19 and TRBJ2-1, with D unresolved. CDR1 and CDR2 (germline): LNHDA, SQIVND (reference sequence). Deletions cut 4 bases from V and 4 bases from J, with 8 bases between. This CDR3 has 13 residues. In DNA form, the CDR3 reads TGTGCCAGTAGTACCGTACTTTACAATGAGCAGTTCTTC. This encodes CASSTVLYNEQFF.

CDR3: CASSQGKNEQFF. As DNA, the CDR3 is TGTGCCAGCAGTCAGGGGAAAAATGAGCAGTTCTTC. The gene calls are TRBV6-2 or TRBV6-3 and TRBJ2-1, with D maybe TRBD1 (6 bases). CDR3 size: 12 residues. V was clipped by 5 bases and J by 7 bases, with 9 bases between them. Germline V lookup: CDR1 MNHEY, CDR2 SVGEGT.

The chain is built from TRBV5-1 and TRBJ1-1; D not resolved. Per germline, CDR1 SGHRS and CDR2 YFSETQ. The CDR3 covers 14 residues. The ends were cut back, 3 bases at V and 5 bases at J, with 14 bases in the middle. The CDR3 is CASSSGTLGTEAFF. The CDR3 DNA follows: TGCGCCAGCAGCTCGGGAACACTGGGGACTGAAGCTTTCTTT.

The chain uses TRBV19 and TRBJ2-1; D not certain. CDR3 length: 13 amino acids. Germline loops: CDR1 LNHDA, CDR2 SQIVND (reference sequence). Trimming stripped 3 bases from V and 0 bases from J, with 3 bases between. The CDR3, as DNA: TGTGCCAGTAGTATCGGCTCCTACAATGAGCAGTTCTTC. It yields the protein CASSIGSYNEQFF.